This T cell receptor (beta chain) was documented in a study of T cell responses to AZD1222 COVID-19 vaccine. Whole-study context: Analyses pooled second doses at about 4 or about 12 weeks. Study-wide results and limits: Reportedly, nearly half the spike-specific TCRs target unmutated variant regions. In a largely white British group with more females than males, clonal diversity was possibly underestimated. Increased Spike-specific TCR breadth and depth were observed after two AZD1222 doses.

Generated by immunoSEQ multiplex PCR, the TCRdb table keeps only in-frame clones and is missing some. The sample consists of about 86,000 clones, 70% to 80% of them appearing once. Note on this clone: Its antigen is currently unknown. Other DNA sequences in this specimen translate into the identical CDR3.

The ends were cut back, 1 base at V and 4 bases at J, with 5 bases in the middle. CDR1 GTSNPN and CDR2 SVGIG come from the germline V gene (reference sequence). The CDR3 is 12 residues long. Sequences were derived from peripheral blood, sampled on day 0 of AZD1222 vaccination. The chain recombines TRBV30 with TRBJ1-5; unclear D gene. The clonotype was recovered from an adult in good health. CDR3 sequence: CAWSGTNQPQHF. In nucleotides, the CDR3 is TGTGCCTGGAGTGGTACTAATCAGCCCCAGCATTTT. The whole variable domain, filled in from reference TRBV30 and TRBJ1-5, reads SQTIHQWPATLVQPVGSPLSLECTVEGTSNPNLYWYRQAAGRGLQLLFYSVGIGQISSEVPQNLSASRPQDRQFILSSKKLLLSDSGFYLCAWSGTNQPQHFGDGTRLSIL.